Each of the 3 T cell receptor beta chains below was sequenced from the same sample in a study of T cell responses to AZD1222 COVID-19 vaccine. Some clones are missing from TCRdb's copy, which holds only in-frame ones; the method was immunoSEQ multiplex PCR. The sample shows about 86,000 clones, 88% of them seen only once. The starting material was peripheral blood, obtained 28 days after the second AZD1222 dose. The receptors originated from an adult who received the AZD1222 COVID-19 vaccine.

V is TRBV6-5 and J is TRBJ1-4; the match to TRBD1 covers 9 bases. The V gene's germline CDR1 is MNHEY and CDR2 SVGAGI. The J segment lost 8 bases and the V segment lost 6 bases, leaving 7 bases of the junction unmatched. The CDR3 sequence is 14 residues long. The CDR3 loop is CASSKTGGLEKLFF. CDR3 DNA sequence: TGTGCCAGCAGCAAGACAGGGGGGCTCGAAAAACTGTTTTTT.

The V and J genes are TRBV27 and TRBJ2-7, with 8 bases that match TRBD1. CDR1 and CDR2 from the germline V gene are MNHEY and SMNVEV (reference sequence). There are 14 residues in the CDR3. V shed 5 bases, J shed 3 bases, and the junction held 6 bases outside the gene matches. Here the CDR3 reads CASSAGQDHYEQYF. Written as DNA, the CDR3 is TGTGCCAGCAGTGCGGGACAGGACCACTACGAGCAGTACTTC.

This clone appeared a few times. CDR3 nucleotide sequence: TGCGCCAGCAGCCTGGGAGGGAGGGGCTACAATGAGCAGTTCTTC. Protein: CASSLGGRGYNEQFF. This chain uses TRBV4-3 with TRBJ2-1; 7 nucleotides agree with TRBD2. The V gene's germline CDR1 is LGHNA and CDR2 YSLEER. Trimming took 4 bases from V and 3 from J; bases not matched to a gene: 6. The CDR3 extends over 15 amino acids.